This TCR delta chain was observed in a study of γδ T cells in repeated Plasmodium falciparum infection. Study-wide context: Age- and gender-matched Australian children served as comparison for malaria-exposed Malian children. Malian samples came from no-transmission periods or across acute febrile malaria episodes. Study-wide results and limits: Many TCRgamma sequences overlapped between individuals in stable Vgamma9/Vdelta2+ repertoires.

TCRdb re-called clones from the multiplex PCR reads using CATT. The data show 50,000 to 55,000 delta-chain clones, roughly 1.9% seen once. Bulk repertoires came from Vgamma9/Vdelta2+ or Vdelta2-negative gammadelta T cells flow-sorted from PBMC. This clone was seen at least ten times. Its antigen is undetermined. A far larger clone lies a single base away; this is likely a read error. CDR3 length: 20 residues. CDR1 and CDR2 from the germline V gene are GEAIGNYY and EKD. V lost 4 bases and J lost 3; bases outside the gene matches: 25. The chain carries TRDV2 and TRDJ1; the match to TRDD3 covers 7 bases. The TCR originated in a pool of human donors (malaria-infected and uninfected, not separated). The source material was gamma-delta T cells from blood. The CDR3 sequence is CACEPMGIEGVPRVADKLIF. In DNA, the CDR3 is TGTGCCTGTGAACCTATGGGGATAGAAGGGGTTCCAAGGGTGGCCGATAAACTCATCTTT.